This T cell receptor beta chain derives from a study of T cell responses to AZD1222 COVID-19 vaccine. Study-level findings and limits: Spike-specific TCR breadth and depth grew following two AZD1222 doses.

This CDR3 is 15 amino acids long. With 1 base removed from V and 1 base from J, the gap between germline ends came to 10 bases. Looked up from germline, CDR1 is KGHSH and CDR2 is LQKENI. About this clone: What it binds is unknown.

This table comes from immunoSEQ multiplex PCR, and its TCRdb copy is limited to in-frame clones, with some not included. The sample has some 140,000 clones; 85% are singletons. The receptor was derived from an adult who received the MenACWY meningococcal vaccine as a control. The sample in question was peripheral blood, obtained 28 days after the second dose of the MenACWY control vaccine. V and J are TRBV18 and TRBJ1-1, with TRBD1 as a possible D gene (5 bases). The CDR3 loop is CASSPQGLTNTEAFF. CDR3 DNA: TGTGCCAGCTCACCACAGGGGTTGACGAACACTGAAGCTTTCTTT.